This entry features one TCR beta chain sequence. CDR1 and CDR2 (germline): SNHLY, FYNNEI. V gave up 6 bases and J gave up 2 bases, with 11 bases separating them. The CDR3 covers 13 residues. In the authors' workflow: How many nucleated cells were present was estimated from reference gene primer amplification. Assay: immunoSEQ multiplex PCR; the TCRdb copy retains only in-frame clones and omits some. That table is the source of V, J and clone size, and D and trimming were worked out from the DNA. This table has more than 65,000 clones, less than 90% appearing once. This sample is part of a study of blood T cell repertoires in COVID-19. Background on the study: Italy, Spain and the United States were the sources of the convalescent and acute COVID-19 samples. The analysed material was cDNA or gDNA that came from T cells, B-cell-depleted T cells, or PBMCs.

The sequenced sample was peripheral blood. The sequence derives from a man in his 60s with active or convalescent COVID-19. V usage is TRBV2 and J usage is TRBJ2-7; D not certain. The CDR3 bases are TGTGCCAGCAGCTACAGACCGACCTACGAGCAGTACTTC. Translation gives CASSYRPTYEQYF.